This record concerns one T cell receptor beta chain sequence. These data originate in a study of blood T cell repertoires in COVID-19. Study context: There were acute and convalescent COVID-19 samples, and they came from the United States, Italy and Spain. The analysed material was cDNA or gDNA that came from T cells, B-cell-depleted T cells, or PBMCs.

Original processing notes: Amplification of reference gene primers provided the estimated nucleated cell counts. Sequenced by immunoSEQ multiplex PCR; TCRdb stores in-frame clones only, minus some. The V and J calls and the clone size are those of that table, but D and trimming were determined from the DNA. Of 95,000 to 100,000 clones in the sample, over 80% were seen once. Trimming stripped 3 bases from V and 10 bases from J, with 14 bases between. The germline gives CDR1 SGDLS, CDR2 YYNGEE. CDR3 length equals 14 residues. Specimen: peripheral blood. This sequence was found in a man aged 50 to 60 with acute or convalescent COVID-19. The V and J genes are TRBV9 and TRBJ1-6; D uncertain. CDR3 DNA sequence: TGTGCCAGCAGCGCCGAAACGGGAACCTCACCCCTCCACTTT. Amino acids: CASSAETGTSPLHF.